This T cell receptor beta chain comes out of a study of T cells expressing NK-cell markers. Study background: Cells sorted as CD3+CD56+NKG2C+, CD3+CD56+NKG2C- and CD3+CD56-NKG2C+ T cells supplied the TCR beta repertoires. Study-level points and caveats: Among a few donors, these clonotypes also ranked first in the CD3+CD56-NKG2C+ fraction.

The germline CDR1 and CDR2 sequences are SGHVS and FQNEAQ. The length of the CDR3 is 18 residues. About this clonotype itself: Its target is not known.

TCRdb processed the 5' RACE reads again and assigns one entry to each CDR3 protein, with no DNA. Recorded here are about 460,000 distinct CDR3 sequences; the top ten clones represent 1.4% to 1.5%. Sequencing input: blood T cells: a sorted CD56 or NKG2C T cell subset, CD4+ or CD8+ T cells, or bulk PBMC T cells (not recorded which). The TCR comes from a woman between 50 and 59 years old in good health. This rearrangement joins TRBV7-8 to TRBJ1-1; with no DNA, the TCRdb D assignment of TRBD1 cannot be verified. CDR3 sequence reads: CASSLDRQDPISNTEAFF.